A selection of T cell receptor beta chains follows, all from one sample in a study of response to subunit inactivated influenza vaccine. A single record per CDR3 protein comes from TCRdb applying MiXCR to the RT-PCR reads. The data contain 650,000 or so distinct CDR3 sequences, approximately 14% of them singletons. The sample in question was PBMCs from blood, obtained approximately 15 days before vaccination. Receptors were obtained from a middle-aged man who received an inactivated influenza vaccine. Both conserved end residues are trimmed from each CDR3. The D gene is left open where the match is weak. Clone size is not always given. Where it is, it says once, few, many or a class for expanded clones.

TRBJ2-7 few - TRBV5-8 ASSFRAPGRSEQY
TRBJ2-2 - - TRBV28 ASTLVGTTGELF
TRBJ1-5 - - TRBV4-1 ASSQVPGTQPQH
TRBJ2-5 - - TRBV10-3 AISDREQETQY
TRBJ2-7 few TRBD2 TRBV2 ASSGEGFYEQY
TRBJ2-7 few - TRBV12-3/TRBV12-4 ASSFIWQSDSYEQY
TRBJ2-1 few - TRBV12-3/TRBV12-4 ASSFSGHYNEQF
TRBJ2-3 - - TRBV2 ASSEALGLIPDTQY
TRBJ2-1 few TRBD1 TRBV6-5 ASSYATNRGNEQF
TRBJ1-4 - TRBD1 TRBV12-3/TRBV12-4 ASSLSDDRVVNEKLF
TRBJ2-1 many TRBD2 TRBV5-5 ASSLIRPSGGNEQF
TRBJ2-7 few TRBD1 TRBV2 ASSRQGGTYEQY
TRBJ2-5 many - TRBV6-2/TRBV6-3 ASSYSGAYQETQY
TRBJ2-3 few - TRBV24-1 ATRHTDTQY
TRBJ2-1 few TRBD2 TRBV29-1 SVTEGSGRANEQF
TRBJ2-3 many - TRBV28 ASSFPGHGFGTDTQY
TRBJ1-1 few - TRBV15 ATSREWGMNTEAF
TRBJ1-5 few - TRBV11-2 ASSLGGQGGNQPQH
TRBJ2-7 - - TRBV11-2 ASSLWATYEQY
TRBJ2-2 few - TRBV11-2 ASSFISGRNTGELF
TRBJ1-2 few TRBD1 TRBV12-3/TRBV12-4 ASSRQGPFNYGYT
TRBJ2-3 - TRBD2 TRBV27 ASSLFPSGSPDTQY
TRBJ2-3 - - TRBV25-1 ASSSYWGGSATDTQY
TRBJ1-4 few - TRBV7-6 ASSLEGQPLTNEKLF
TRBJ2-7 few TRBD1 TRBV20-1 SARSETGIGEQY
TRBJ1-6 - - TRBV20-1 SARDPRGADNSPLH
TRBJ1-4 few - TRBV30 AWSERADSYEKLF
TRBJ2-3 few - TRBV9 ASSVDRSQDTQY
TRBJ2-1 few TRBD2 TRBV12-3/TRBV12-4 ASSGLAGAEQF
TRBJ2-5 - - TRBV7-7 ASSPDGSGQETQY
TRBJ2-1 few TRBD2 TRBV6-4 ASSDSATSGIGEQF
TRBJ2-5 few TRBD1 TRBV7-9 ASSLGDRGQETQY
TRBJ2-1 - TRBD2 TRBV15 ATSYSGDEQF
TRBJ2-1 - TRBD2 TRBV2 ASRTGTSGGRSYNEQF
TRBJ2-3 - - TRBV6-5 ASSSGNTADTQY
TRBJ1-3 many - TRBV12-3/TRBV12-4 ASSFDSSGNTIY
TRBJ2-5 many TRBD1 TRBV18 ASSVNQGAGETQY
TRBJ2-1 - TRBD2 TRBV29-1 SVEDLQTGTRIYNEQF
TRBJ2-3 few TRBD2 TRBV5-5 ASSLEASGRTDTQY
TRBJ2-1 few - TRBV7-2 ASSRTGREF
TRBJ2-2 few - TRBV12-3/TRBV12-4 ASSLVQELF
TRBJ2-1 - TRBD1 TRBV28 ASSLDRVSDEQF